This is a list of T cell receptor beta chains from one sample in a study of Graves' ophthalmopathy and Graves' hyperthyroidism. TCRdb passed the multiplex PCR reads through MiXCR, listing each CDR3 protein once. The data contain hundreds of thousands of distinct CDR3 sequences, 22% of them singletons. Sequenced material: peripheral blood. The receptors originated from a woman between 18 and 29 years old with stable Graves' hyperthyroidism. Some clones in this sample may be carry-over from other donors' samples. Each CDR3 is given with its conserved first and last residue. A D gene is named only where the DNA matches it firmly. Not every row has a clone size; where given, it reads once, few, many or a size class.

size | J | V | D | DNA | CDR3
few | TRBJ2-5 | TRBV7-7 | TRBD1 | TGTGCTAGCAGCTTAGGGACAGGGGGCTACGAGACCCAGTACTTC | CASSLGTGGYETQYF
many | TRBJ1-6 | TRBV28 | - | TGTGCCAGCAGGCCCCGGTACAGGATCTTGGGAGATTCACCCCTCCACTTT | CASRPRYRILGDSPLHF
many | TRBJ2-5 | TRBV27 | TRBD2 | TGTGCCAGCAGTTCCAATAGCGGGAGTTGGGAGACCCAGTACTTC | CASSSNSGSWETQYF
- | TRBJ2-5 | TRBV20-1 | - | TGCAGTGTTTTAGGGGAGACCCAGTACTTC | CSVLGETQYF
many | TRBJ2-5 | TRBV27 | TRBD1 | TGTGCCAGCAGTTTTCTCGGACAGGGTTGGGAGACCCAGTACTTC | CASSFLGQGWETQYF
many | TRBJ2-7 | TRBV5-1 | TRBD1 | TGCGCCAGCAGCTTGGTGGGACAGGGGGTCTCCTACGAGCAGTACTTC | CASSLVGQGVSYEQYF
many | TRBJ2-7 | TRBV7-6 | - | TGTGCCAGCAGCTTATCCCCCCTAGAAGAGCAGTACTTC | CASSLSPLEEQYF
many | TRBJ1-2 | TRBV6-2/TRBV6-3 | - | TGTGCCAGCAGTTACCCCCCGGGGGCAGAAGGCTACACCTTC | CASSYPPGAEGYTF
many | TRBJ1-1 | TRBV6-1 | - | TGTGCCAGCAGACAGGGTAGGGCGAAAACTGAAGCTTTCTTT | CASRQGRAKTEAFF
many | TRBJ2-5 | TRBV4-2 | - | TGTGCCAGCAGCCAAGACCCACTAGCTCTCGAGACCCAGTACTTC | CASSQDPLALETQYF
many | TRBJ1-1 | TRBV10-3 | - | TGTGCCATCAGTGAGTCGGAGCTGCTGAACACTGAAGCTTTCTTT | CAISESELLNTEAFF
- | TRBJ2-7 | TRBV6-5 | - | TGTGCCAGCAGTTACTCAGGGGTTGGAGCAGACGAGCAGTACTTC | CASSYSGVGADEQYF
few | TRBJ1-1 | TRBV13 | - | TGTGCCAGCAGCTCTCGGAGGGGGGGGGCTTTCTTT | CASSSRRGGAFF
- | TRBJ1-5 | TRBV4-1 | - | TGCGCCAGCAGCCAAGATCTGGTAGGAAGTAGTCGTAATAGCAATCAGCCCCAGCATTTT | CASSQDLVGSSRNSNQPQHF
once | TRBJ1-5 | TRBV12-3/TRBV12-4 | - | TGTGCCAGCACCCTAAGGGGGGGGCAGCCCCAGCATTTT | CASTLRGGQPQHF
- | TRBJ2-7 | TRBV30 | TRBD1 | TGTGCCTCGGACAAGACAGGGAGCGAGCAGTACTTC | CASDKTGSEQYF
- | TRBJ1-1 | TRBV6-1 | TRBD1 | TGTGCCAGCAGTGAAGCGCCGAGACAGGGGAACACTGAAGCTTTCTTT | CASSEAPRQGNTEAFF
many | TRBJ2-5 | TRBV30 | TRBD1 | TGTGCCTGGAGTTTTGGGACAGGAATAGAGACCCAGTACTTC | CAWSFGTGIETQYF
many | TRBJ1-1 | TRBV6-1 | - | TGTGCCAACGCCGGAGGGCCAAACACTGAAGCTTTCTTT | CANAGGPNTEAFF
few | TRBJ2-2 | TRBV30 | - | TGTGCCTGGAGACGGGGCACCGGGGAGCTGTTTTTT | CAWRRGTGELFF
once | TRBJ2-7 | TRBV6-5 | - | TGTGTCAGCGGTTTAGCCCTACGGCGAGACTCATACGAGCAGTACTTC | CVSGLALRRDSYEQYF
many | TRBJ1-2 | TRBV12-3/TRBV12-4 | - | TGTGCCAGCAGTTTCCGGGGGAGGACCTATGGCTACACCTTC | CASSFRGRTYGYTF
- | TRBJ2-5 | TRBV7-9 | TRBD1 | TGTGCCAGCAGCTTTTCGACAGGGCAAGAGACCCAGTACTTC | CASSFSTGQETQYF
many | TRBJ2-7 | TRBV6-1 | TRBD2 | TGTGCCAGCAGCCCCAATTTGGGCGGGAGTAACTACGAGCAGTACTTC | CASSPNLGGSNYEQYF
many | TRBJ1-2 | TRBV12-3/TRBV12-4 | - | TGTGCCAGCAGTCCAGACAGAAACTGTGGCTACACCTTC | CASSPDRNCGYTF
few | TRBJ2-7 | TRBV5-1 | - | TGCGCCTGCAGGCGGAACTACGAGCAGTACTTC | CACRRNYEQYF
- | TRBJ2-7 | TRBV11-1 | - | TGTGCCAGCAGCCCAAAGGGCGGTGGCAGCTCCTACGAGCAGTACTTC | CASSPKGGGSSYEQYF
few | TRBJ1-5 | TRBV5-6 | - | TGTGCCAGCAGCCTTTGGACCGAGATCACCAATCAGCCCCAGCATTTT | CASSLWTEITNQPQHF
- | TRBJ2-2 | TRBV20-1 | TRBD1 | TGCAGTGCTAGACCCGGGGACAGGGGCGGCACCGGGGAGCTGTTTTTT | CSARPGDRGGTGELFF
- | TRBJ1-1 | TRBV30 | - | TGTGCCTGGAGTGTAGTTGAAGCTTTCTTT | CAWSVVEAFF
many | TRBJ2-7 | TRBV7-2 | - | TGTGCCAGCAGTGGACAGTCTTTTACCTACGAGCAGTGCTTC | CASSGQSFTYEQCF
many | TRBJ1-1 | TRBV10-3 | - | TGTGCCATCAGTGCAACGGGCACTGAAGCTTTCTTT | CAISATGTEAFF
- | TRBJ2-5 | TRBV6-5 | TRBD2 | TGTGCCAGCAGTTACTCGGCCCTCACTAGCGGTTCCACCCAGTACTTC | CASSYSALTSGSTQYF
many | TRBJ1-3 | TRBV11-2 | - | TGTGCCAGCAGCTTAAATTGGCAAGCGATTGGAAACACCATATATTTT | CASSLNWQAIGNTIYF
many | TRBJ2-7 | TRBV12-5 | - | TGTGCTAGTGGTTTCTGGGGGCGATGGGAGCAGTACTTC | CASGFWGRWEQYF
- | TRBJ2-5 | TRBV10-2 | TRBD2 | TGCGCCGGCAGCCGGGGGGGGGACCCCCGGGGAGGGGAGACCCAGTACTTC | CAGSRGGDPRGGETQYF
- | TRBJ1-6 | TRBV7-9 | - | TGTGCCAGCAGCTTAACGGGCTCCTATAATTCACCCCTCCACTTT | CASSLTGSYNSPLHF
many | TRBJ1-2 | TRBV12-3/TRBV12-4 | TRBD1 | TGTGCCAGCAGTTTAGGACAGGGGGCGGGTGGCTACACCTTC | CASSLGQGAGGYTF
many | TRBJ2-7 | TRBV28 | TRBD2 | TGTGCCAGCAGGGACCCGGGACTAGCGGGAGGAATACCCTACGAGCAGTACTTC | CASRDPGLAGGIPYEQYF
- | TRBJ2-7 | TRBV6-5 | - | TGTGCCAGCAGTTCCTCTACTTCCGAGCAGTACTTC | CASSSSTSEQYF
many | TRBJ1-6 | TRBV6-1 | - | TGTGCCAGCACCCTCAGAGGGACGATTATCAGGGATTCACCCCTCCACTTT | CASTLRGTIIRDSPLHF
- | TRBJ1-5 | TRBV4-2 | - | TGTGCCAGCAGCCAAGATCAGTTTGGGAGCAATCAGCCCCAGCATTTT | CASSQDQFGSNQPQHF
many | TRBJ1-1 | TRBV6-2/TRBV6-3 | TRBD1 | TGTGCCACCGGGGACAGGGGCACTGAAGCTTTCTTT | CATGDRGTEAFF
many | TRBJ1-5 | TRBV12-3/TRBV12-4 | TRBD1 | TGTGCCAGCACCTCGGACAGGGGGCGGAATCAGCCCCAGCATTTT | CASTSDRGRNQPQHF
few | TRBJ1-1 | TRBV30 | - | TGTGCCTGGAACCTGGCCGTTAACACTGAAGCTTTCTTT | CAWNLAVNTEAFF
many | TRBJ1-1 | TRBV19 | - | TGTGCCAGTAGTATTCTTTCTCAGGCTCGGAACACTGAAGCTTTCTTT | CASSILSQARNTEAFF
- | TRBJ2-5 | TRBV7-2 | - | TGTGCCAGCAGCTTAGTGGTTGGGGTCCAAGAGACCCAGTACTTC | CASSLVVGVQETQYF
many | TRBJ2-7 | TRBV11-2 | - | TGTGCCAGCAGGTATAGGTCATCCTACGAGCAGTACTTC | CASRYRSSYEQYF
many | TRBJ1-1 | TRBV7-2 | - | TGTGCCAGCAGTGGGCACCAGAACACTGAAGCTTTCTTT | CASSGHQNTEAFF
many | TRBJ1-5 | TRBV7-2 | - | TGTGCCAGCAGCTTAGCATGGGGCGGCAATCAGCCCCAGCATTTT | CASSLAWGGNQPQHF
- | TRBJ2-7 | TRBV12-3/TRBV12-4 | - | TGTGCCAGCAGTCTGCGACAGTACTCCTACGAGCAGTACTTC | CASSLRQYSYEQYF
- | TRBJ1-2 | TRBV12-3/TRBV12-4 | - | TGTGCCAGCACAGCTCACAGATACGGGGGCTACACCTTC | CASTAHRYGGYTF
- | TRBJ2-2 | TRBV12-3/TRBV12-4 | - | TGTGCCAGCAGTTTGGGCAGGACCCATAGTCTTAACACCGGGGAGCTGTTTTTT | CASSLGRTHSLNTGELFF
many | TRBJ2-5 | TRBV5-1 | - | TGCGCCAGCAGCAGTTTGACAGGGACTCAAGAGACCCAGTACTTC | CASSSLTGTQETQYF
many | TRBJ1-1 | TRBV12-3/TRBV12-4 | - | TGTGCCAGCAGTTTGCAACCGGGGGGCACTGAAGCTTTCTTT | CASSLQPGGTEAFF
- | TRBJ1-1 | TRBV20-1 | - | TGCAGTGCTAAAAAGGCAGGGCAGAGGAACACTGAAGCTTTCTTT | CSAKKAGQRNTEAFF
many | TRBJ2-5 | TRBV29-1 | TRBD1 | TGCAGCGTTGTGGGACAGATGGAGACCCAGTACTTC | CSVVGQMETQYF
- | TRBJ2-5 | TRBV6-5 | - | TGTGCCAGCAGCGTGACTCGATCGGAGACCCAGTACTTC | CASSVTRSETQYF